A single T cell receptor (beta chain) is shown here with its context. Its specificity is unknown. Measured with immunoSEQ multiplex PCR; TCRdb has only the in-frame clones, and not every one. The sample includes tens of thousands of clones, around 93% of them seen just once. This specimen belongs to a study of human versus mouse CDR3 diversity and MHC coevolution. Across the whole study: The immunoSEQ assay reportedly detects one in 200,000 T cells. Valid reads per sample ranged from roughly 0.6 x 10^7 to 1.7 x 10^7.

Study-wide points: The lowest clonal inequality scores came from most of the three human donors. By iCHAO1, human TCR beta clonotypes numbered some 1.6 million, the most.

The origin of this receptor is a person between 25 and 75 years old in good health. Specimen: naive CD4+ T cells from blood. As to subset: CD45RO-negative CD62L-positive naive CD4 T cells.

Here the CDR3 DNA reads TGTGCCAGCAGCTTACGGGACAGTTTCCCGGCTCGGTACTTC. This encodes CASSLRDSFPARYF. V gene TRBV11-2 combines with J gene TRBJ2-5; 7 bases map to TRBD1. V trimming: 2 bases; J trimming: 13 bases; junction bases outside the gene matches: 13. This CDR3 is 14 amino acids long. Germline values: CDR1 SGHAT, CDR2 FQNNGV. Combining the CDR3 with reference TRBV11-2 and TRBJ2-5 gives the whole variable domain EAGVAQSPRYKIIEKRQSVAFWCNPISGHATLYWYQQILGQGPKLLIQFQNNGVVDDSQLPKDRFSAERLKGVDSTLKIQPAKLEDSAVYLCASSLRDSFPARYFGPGTRLLVL.